These 20 T cell receptor beta chains were sequenced from one sample in a study of radiation and T cells in renal cell carcinoma. Produced via immunoSEQ multiplex PCR; TCRdb's table is partial and in-frame only. Of some 76,000 clones in the sample, roughly 82% are singletons; the top ten hold almost 6%. The time point denotes: blood 2 weeks post-SBRT. The treatment is: 15 Gy SBRT to primary tumor, nephrectomy 4 weeks later. The sample in question was blood, obtained from a patient whose treatment included radiotherapy and nephrectomy. The receptor source for this set is a man in his 60s with renal cell carcinoma.

The chain couples TRBV5-4 to TRBJ1-2; D perhaps matches TRBD1 (6 bases). The CDR3 sequence is 17 residues long. Germline lookup yields CDR1 SGHNT and CDR2 YYREEE (reference sequence). V was pared by 0 bases and J by 1 base, with 16 bases between. CDR3: CASSLGGGGTFNYGYTF. The CDR3 DNA sequence: TGTGCCAGCAGCTTGGGGGGAGGGGGAACTTTTAACTATGGCTACACCTTC.

J is TRBJ2-7 and V is TRBV5-1; 8 bases align to TRBD2. V lost 4 bases and J lost 5; bases outside the gene matches: 8. Germline-derived CDR1 and CDR2 are SGHRS and YFSETQ. The CDR3 loop spans 14 amino acids. The CDR3 sequence: CASSPGTRNDEQYF. The CDR3 bases are TGCGCCAGCAGCCCCGGGACTAGGAACGACGAGCAGTACTTC.

The V and J genes are TRBV5-1 and TRBJ1-1, with TRBD1 identical over 7 bases. Germline CDR1 reads SGHRS; CDR2 reads YFSETQ. The CDR3 is made up of 16 amino acids. The trim removed 4 bases at V and 2 bases at J, leaving 11 bases unmatched. The CDR3 protein is CASSPNIDRDNTEAFF. CDR3 nucleotide sequence: TGCGCCAGCAGCCCTAATATCGACAGGGACAACACTGAAGCTTTCTTT.

V usage is TRBV4-1 and J usage is TRBJ2-1; D uncertain. Trimming shortened V by 1 base and J by 3 bases, and 7 bases separated the two germline ends. This CDR3 comprises 14 residues. CDR1 and CDR2 (germline): MGHRA, YSYEKL. The DNA of the CDR3 is TGCGCCAGCAGCCAAGCGGTCCGCTACAATGAGCAGTTCTTC. Amino acid sequence: CASSQAVRYNEQFF.

The table lists this clone with a few counts. The rearrangement uses TRBV30 and TRBJ2-5; D may be TRBD1 (6 bases). Germline lookup yields CDR1 GTSNPN and CDR2 SVGIG (reference sequence). Trimming left V 2 bases short and J 10 bases short, with 11 bases between. The CDR3 runs 11 residues. The CDR3 DNA follows: TGTGCCTGGAGTTTTCGACAGGTCCAGTACTTC. This gives the protein CAWSFRQVQYF.

CDR3 residues: CASSLAHSSYNEQFF. The CDR3, as DNA: TGCGCCAGCAGCTTGGCACATTCCTCCTACAATGAGCAGTTCTTC. V usage is TRBV5-1 and J usage is TRBJ2-1, with no clear D. Germline CDR1 SGHRS, CDR2 YFSETQ. CDR3 length: 15 amino acids. The ends were cut back, 0 bases at V and 0 bases at J, with 7 bases in the middle.

This rearrangement joins TRBV27 to TRBJ2-1; unclear D gene. V was shortened by 0 bases and J by 4 bases, with 1 base between the two germline ends. This CDR3 comprises 12 residues. Germline CDR1 is MNHEY and CDR2 is SMNVEV (reference sequence). CDR3 nucleotides: TGTGCCAGCAGTTTATCGTACAATGAGCAGTTCTTC. It encodes CASSLSYNEQFF.

J is TRBJ2-3 and V is TRBV4-1; 10 bases agree with TRBD1. Germline CDR1 and CDR2: MGHRA and YSYEKL. This CDR3 spans 17 amino acids. The ends lost 4 bases at V and 1 base at J; junction bases unmatched: 8. CDR3 DNA sequence: TGCGCCAGCAGCCTCTGGACCGGGACAGGGGGCACAGATACGCAGTATTTT. This encodes CASSLWTGTGGTDTQYF.

V and J are TRBV5-4 and TRBJ2-3, with 7 positions matching TRBD2. V dropped 3 bases and J dropped 4; count of bases not matched to a gene: 8. From germline, CDR1 is SGHNT and CDR2 YYREEE (reference sequence). The CDR3 runs 15 residues. This CDR3 is CASSSHGLDADTQYF. The CDR3 DNA follows: TGTGCCAGCAGCTCCCACGGACTAGACGCAGATACGCAGTATTTT. Using reference TRBV5-4 and TRBJ2-3 for the parts outside the CDR3, the full variable domain is ETGVTQSPTHLIKTRGQQVTLRCSSQSGHNTVSWYQQALGQGPQFIFQYYREEENGRGNFPPRFSGLQFPNYSSELNVNALELDDSALYLCASSSHGLDADTQYFGPGTRLTVL.

This chain links TRBV19 with TRBJ2-2; the match to TRBD1 covers 7 bases. This CDR3 has 14 residues. Germline V gene sequence: CDR1 LNHDA, CDR2 SQIVND (reference sequence). V dropped 3 bases and J dropped 7; count of bases not matched to a gene: 5. CDR3 in DNA: TGTGCCAGTAGTATGACAGGGATCGACGGGGAGCTGTTTTTT. Protein sequence: CASSMTGIDGELFF. Complete variable domain (other parts from reference TRBV19 and TRBJ2-2): DGGITQSPKYLFRKEGQNVTLSCEQNLNHDAMYWYRQDPGQGLRLIYYSQIVNDFQKGDIAEGYSVSREKKESFPLTVTSAQKNPTAFYLCASSMTGIDGELFFGEGSRLTVL.

This clone was observed a handful of times. The chain carries TRBV18 and TRBJ2-2; 9 nucleotides line up with TRBD1. The CDR3 loop spans 15 amino acids. Per the germline V gene, CDR1 is KGHSH and CDR2 is LQKENI. Trimming cost V 5 bases and J 0 bases; bases outside gene matches: 1. DNA of the CDR3: TGTGCCAGCTCAACAGGGGGCTCGAACACCGGGGAGCTGTTTTTT. Translating it yields CASSTGGSNTGELFF.

CDR3 bases: TGTGCCAGCAGCCTGACACGGAGGGACGGGGAGCTGTTTTTT. As protein: CASSLTRRDGELFF. This chain connects TRBV28 to TRBJ2-2, with a possible D match to TRBD2 (6 bases). The V and J ends lost 6 bases and 7 bases respectively, with 15 bases between them. The V gene's germline CDR1 is MDHEN and CDR2 SYDVKM. The CDR3 is 14 amino acids.

The chain is built from TRBV28 and TRBJ1-5, with D hard to call. Germline values: CDR1 MDHEN, CDR2 SYDVKM. V gave up 2 bases and J gave up 1 base, with 9 bases separating them. This CDR3 has 15 amino acids. DNA for the CDR3: TGTGCCAGCAGTTTAAGGTCTACGAGCAATCAGCCCCAGCATTTT. It encodes CASSLRSTSNQPQHF.

The gene calls are TRBV27 and TRBJ2-3; maybe TRBD2 (6 bases). CDR1 MNHEY and CDR2 SMNVEV come from the germline V gene (reference sequence). The V end was cut by 7 bases, the J end by 2 bases, with 16 bases between. This CDR3 has 15 amino acids. The CDR3 nucleotides read TGTGCCAGCACCATAACGGGACTCCCCACAGATACGCAGTATTTT. Translation gives CASTITGLPTDTQYF.

The J gene is TRBJ2-3, the V gene TRBV7-2, with TRBD2 as a possible D gene (6 bases). The CDR3 is 17 amino acids. Germline V gene sequence: CDR1 SGHTA, CDR2 FQGNSA. Trimming left V 1 base short and J 0 bases short, with 14 bases between. CDR3 in DNA: TGTGCCAGCAGCTTAGATCTAGCGTCCCTAAGCACAGATACGCAGTATTTT. Protein sequence: CASSLDLASLSTDTQYF.

The V gene is TRBV27, the J gene TRBJ2-2; D gene ambiguous. The CDR3 spans 14 residues. Deletions cut 3 bases from V and 4 bases from J, with 9 bases between. Germline CDR1 is MNHEY and CDR2 is SMNVEV (reference sequence). The CDR3 nucleotides read TGTGCCAGCAGTTTCTCGCGGATCACCGGGGAGCTGTTTTTT. Protein: CASSFSRITGELFF.

The rearrangement links TRBV28 to TRBJ1-1, with D unresolved. V lost 3 bases to trimming and J lost 3 bases, with 11 bases between them. The CDR3 runs 14 residues. The germline gives CDR1 MDHEN, CDR2 SYDVKM. The CDR3 loop reads CASSFLSADTEAFF. The CDR3 DNA follows: TGTGCCAGCAGTTTTTTATCGGCAGACACTGAAGCTTTCTTT.

This chain uses TRBV6-6 with TRBJ2-2, with unresolved D. Germline V gene sequence: CDR1 MNHNY, CDR2 SVGAGI (reference sequence). The CDR3 is 14 residues long. V lost 1 base to trimming and J lost 7 bases, with 10 bases between them. CDR3 nucleotide sequence: TGTGCCAGCAGTTACTTTAAAACGGGCGGGGAGCTGTTTTTT. Its protein is CASSYFKTGGELFF.

V and J are TRBV27 and TRBJ2-1; D not resolved. The CDR3 is 14 amino acids. Trimming removed 3 bases from V and 7 bases from J, with 13 bases in between. Per germline, CDR1 MNHEY and CDR2 SMNVEV (reference sequence). CDR3 nucleotides: TGTGCCAGCAGTTTCTGGCAGCAAATGAATGAGCAGTTCTTC. Protein: CASSFWQQMNEQFF.

This chain joins TRBV25-1 and TRBJ2-2, with D hard to call. Germline lookup yields CDR1 MGHDK and CDR2 SYGVNS. The V gene lost 7 bases and the J gene lost 6 bases, with 6 bases spanning the gap. CDR3 length: 11 amino acids. In DNA form, the CDR3 reads TGTGCCAGCAACGGAGCCGGGGAGCTGTTTTTT. Its protein is CASNGAGELFF.